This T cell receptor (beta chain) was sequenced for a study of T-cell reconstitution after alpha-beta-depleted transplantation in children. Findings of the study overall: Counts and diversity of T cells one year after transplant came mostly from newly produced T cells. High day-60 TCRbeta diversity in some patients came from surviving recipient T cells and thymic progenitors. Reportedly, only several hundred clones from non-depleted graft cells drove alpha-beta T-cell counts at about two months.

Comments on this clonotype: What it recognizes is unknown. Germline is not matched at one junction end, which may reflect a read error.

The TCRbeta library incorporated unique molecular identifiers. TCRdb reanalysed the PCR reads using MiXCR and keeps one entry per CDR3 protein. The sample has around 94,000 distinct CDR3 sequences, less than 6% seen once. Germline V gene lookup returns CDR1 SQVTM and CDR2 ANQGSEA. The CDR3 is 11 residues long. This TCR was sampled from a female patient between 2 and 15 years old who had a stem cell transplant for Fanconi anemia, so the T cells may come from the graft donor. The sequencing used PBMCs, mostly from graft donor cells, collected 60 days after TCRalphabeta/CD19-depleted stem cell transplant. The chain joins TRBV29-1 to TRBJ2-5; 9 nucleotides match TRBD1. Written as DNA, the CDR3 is TGCAGCGTTGAAGACCGGGACAGGGAGACTTTC. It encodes CSVEDRDRETF.